A single T cell receptor (beta chain) is shown here with its context. The target antigen is unknown. This entry belongs to a study of cytomegalovirus exposure and HLA in healthy donors. Study-level results: HLA restriction was apparent for most CMV-associated TCR beta chains in a later analysis.

PCR involved 60 Vbeta and 13 Jbeta primers. Original processing methods: Approximately 11 million shared chains were among the approximately 80 million unique TCR beta chains that a later analysis counted. TCRdb's copy holds only in-frame clones and misses some; the assay was immunoSEQ multiplex PCR. That table supplies the V and J calls and clone size; D and trimming were determined from the DNA. This sample has 150,000 to 200,000 clones, with 70% to 85% found just once. Germline V gives CDR1 SNHLY, CDR2 FYNNEI. This CDR3 is built from 14 residues. Unmatched junction bases numbered 6, after V lost 6 bases and J lost 2 bases.

What was sequenced was PBMCs. V is TRBV2 and J is TRBJ1-2; TRBD1 aligns across 7 bases. This receptor was obtained from a male donor in good health and CMV-seronegative. Here the CDR3 reads CASRETTGNYGYTF. The CDR3 DNA sequence: TGTGCCAGCAGAGAAACGACAGGGAACTATGGCTACACCTTC.